The next 22 T cell receptor beta chains were all read from a single sample in a study of regulatory T cells in long-lasting Graves disease. The time point here: newly diagnosed GD, antithyroid drugs for less than 3 months. RNA isolated from PBMCs was used to make the TCR library. In building TCR beta libraries, iRepertoire HTBI primers were used together with Arm-PCR of CDR3 regions. Using its own MiXCR run on the multiplex PCR reads, TCRdb lists one record per CDR3 protein. The sample holds about 220,000 distinct CDR3 sequences, roughly 19% seen once. This sample was also put to use in a study of T cells in Graves' hyperthyroidism and ophthalmopathy.

Here the sequenced sample was peripheral blood mononuclear cells (PBMCs), taken at new diagnosis, from a patient treated with antithyroid drugs. Source of these receptors: a woman in her 30s with Graves disease.

This clonotype occurred many times. The chain carries TRBV5-1 and TRBJ2-1, with TRBD1 identical over 8 bases. The V and J ends lost 4 bases and 4 bases, in that order; junction bases with no gene match: 4. The CDR3 is made up of 14 amino acids. CDR1 is SGHRS, CDR2 YFSETQ, per germline. The CDR3 DNA reads TGCGCCAGCAGCGAGGGACAGGCGTACAATGAGCAGTTCTTC. Translated: CASSEGQAYNEQFF.

The rearrangement joins TRBV4-1 to TRBJ1-3; D unclear. Germline CDR1 and CDR2: MGHRA and YSYEKL. V dropped 3 bases and J dropped 1 base, with 10 bases sitting between them. CDR3 length: 15 residues. CDR3 in amino acids: CASSQARQSGNTIYF. CDR3 bases: TGCGCCAGCAGCCAGGCTAGGCAGTCTGGAAACACCATATATTTT.

The chain carries TRBV9 and TRBJ2-1; D unclear. Germline V CDR1 and CDR2: SGDLS, YYNGEE. The length of the CDR3 is 14 residues. Trimming cost V 2 bases and J 0 bases, with 6 bases left between them. CDR3 coding DNA: TGTGCCAGCAGCGTGGCCGACTCCTACAATGAGCAGTTCTTC. It codes for CASSVADSYNEQFF.

This clonotype has a count of ten or more. This chain connects TRBV30 to TRBJ2-5; either TRBD1 or TRBD2 may fit D (5 bases each). The CDR3 consists of 12 residues. Germline-derived CDR1 and CDR2 are GTSNPN and SVGIG (reference sequence). V was clipped by 3 bases and J by 5 bases, with 10 bases between them. Written as DNA, the CDR3 is TGTGCCTGGAGGGGGGATAGGGAGACCCAGTACTTC. It is translated as CAWRGDRETQYF.

This clonotype was seen repeatedly, ten times or more. The chain employs TRBV12-3 or TRBV12-4 and TRBJ2-2; 10 bases line up with TRBD1. The CDR3 contains 15 residues. V trimming: 6 bases; J trimming: 1 base; junction bases outside the gene matches: 2. CDR3 region: CASSRDRGNTGELFF. The CDR3 DNA follows: TGTGCCAGCAGCCGGGACAGGGGGAACACCGGGGAGCTGTTTTTT.

This clonotype appeared many times. J is TRBJ1-1 and V is TRBV4-1, with D hard to call. The germline V and J ends were trimmed by 0 bases and 6 bases, with 5 bases remaining between them. The CDR3 runs to 12 residues. Germline V gene lookup returns CDR1 MGHRA and CDR2 YSYEKL. As DNA, the CDR3 is TGCGCCAGCAGCCAAGATTATGCTGAAGCTTTCTTT. Translation: CASSQDYAEAFF.

This clonotype was counted ten times or more. The chain recombines TRBV6-1 with TRBJ1-1, with 8 bases aligning to TRBD1. The germline gives CDR1 MNHNS, CDR2 SASEGT. J was trimmed by 1 base and V by 5 bases; bases with no gene match: 9. CDR3 length: 16 residues. The chain's CDR3 is CASSKGTGRANTEAFF. In nucleotides, the CDR3 is TGTGCCAGCAGTAAGGGGACAGGTCGTGCGAACACTGAAGCTTTCTTT.

Ten or more counts support this clonotype. The genes are TRBV13 and TRBJ1-1; 8 bases align to TRBD1. CDR3 length: 16 residues. The V gene end was trimmed by 5 bases and the J gene end by 0 bases; junction bases not matched to a gene: 8. Germline CDR1 PRHDT, CDR2 FYEKMQ (reference sequence). CDR3 in DNA: TGTGCCAGCAGCCGAGGACAGGGCTACATGAACACTGAAGCTTTCTTT. Translated: CASSRGQGYMNTEAFF. Based on the CDR3 plus reference TRBV13 and TRBJ1-1, the full variable domain is AAGVIQSPRHLIKEKRETATLKCYPIPRHDTVYWYQQGPGQDPQFLISFYEKMQSDKGSIPDRFSAQQFSDYHSELNMSSLELGDSALYFCASSRGQGYMNTEAFFGQGTRLTVV.

About this clonotype: This likely came from a read error, as a far larger clone is one base away. The CDR3 protein is CARSLESGRTEAFF. DNA for the CDR3: TGTGCCAGAAGCTTAGAGTCAGGGCGCACTGAAGCTTTCTTT. This chain joins TRBV7-2 and TRBJ1-1; possible D gene TRBD1, 5 bases. The germline CDR1 and CDR2 sequences are SGHTA and FQGNSA. This CDR3 is built from 14 residues.

There are a few counts of this clonotype. This may be a read error: a much more frequent sequence differs by one nucleotide. The rearrangement uses TRBV12-3 or TRBV12-4 and TRBJ2-7; 8 bases are shared with TRBD1. The CDR3 contains 13 residues. J lost 3 bases, V lost 6 bases, and 4 bases had no gene match. The CDR3 region has the DNA TGTGCCAGCAGGAGGACAGGGCTCTACGAGCAGTACTTC. Its protein is CASRRTGLYEQYF.

This clonotype was observed many times. The chain links TRBV2 to TRBJ2-7; 8 nucleotides agree with TRBD1. The germline V gene has CDR1 SNHLY and CDR2 FYNNEI. V lost 4 bases and J lost 2; bases outside the gene matches: 7. The CDR3 length is 15 residues. The CDR3 bases are TGTGCCAGCAGTGCCGGACAGGGAGGAACCTACGAGCAGTACTTC. Translating it yields CASSAGQGGTYEQYF.

This clonotype was counted only a few times. The V call is TRBV4-1, the J call TRBJ1-1; D unresolved. The CDR3 consists of 15 residues. CDR1 is MGHRA, CDR2 YSYEKL, per germline. V lost 4 bases, J lost 4 bases, and 16 bases lay in between. This chain's CDR3 is CASSPASGAGTEAFF. Here the CDR3 DNA reads TGCGCCAGCAGCCCCGCGTCCGGCGCGGGCACTGAAGCTTTCTTT.

In its sample, this clonotype was seen many times. This chain connects TRBV19 to TRBJ2-1, with TRBD2 as a possible D gene (7 bases). The CDR3 runs 17 residues. Germline V gene lookup returns CDR1 LNHDA and CDR2 SQIVND (reference sequence). Trimming took off 6 bases at V and 0 bases at J, with 18 bases between the two ends. The chain's CDR3 is CASRGGGGLSSYNEQFF. The CDR3 nucleotides read TGTGCCAGTAGGGGGGGCGGGGGCCTGAGCTCCTACAATGAGCAGTTCTTC.

This clonotype has a count of ten or more. The chain carries TRBV12-3 or TRBV12-4 and TRBJ1-6; weak D call: TRBD1 (6 bases). The V end was cut by 2 bases, the J end by 9 bases, with 8 bases between. The CDR3 spans 13 residues. DNA for the CDR3: TGTGCCAGCAGTTTACCAGGGGCTTCACCCCTCCACTTT. It specifies CASSLPGASPLHF.

This clonotype was picked up many times. The rearrangement uses TRBV11-2 and TRBJ2-1; D is tentatively TRBD1 or TRBD2 (5 bases each). The CDR3 is 15 amino acids. Looked up from germline, CDR1 is SGHAT and CDR2 is FQNNGV. The V end was cut by 5 bases, the J end by 0 bases, with 11 bases between. The CDR3 nucleotides are TGTGCCAGCAGCCGCTCAGGGAGCTCCTACAATGAGCAGTTCTTC. It codes for CASSRSGSSYNEQFF.

This clonotype was detected many times. The V call is TRBV2, the J call TRBJ2-7; 7 bases line up with TRBD1. The CDR3 has 14 amino acids. The germline V gene encodes CDR1 SNHLY and CDR2 FYNNEI. The V segment lost 6 bases and the J segment 6 bases; nucleotides outside the gene matches: 11. The CDR3 reads CASRRQGLDLEQYF. The CDR3 coding sequence is TGTGCCAGCAGAAGACAGGGTTTAGACCTCGAGCAGTACTTC.

The genes are TRBV19 and TRBJ2-1; the D gene is possibly TRBD1 (6 bases). The V end was cut by 5 bases, the J end by 5 bases, with 19 bases between. This CDR3 spans 16 amino acids. From germline, CDR1 is LNHDA and CDR2 SQIVND (reference sequence). CDR3 residues: CASSLLGASTNNEQFF. The CDR3 DNA is TGTGCCAGTAGTCTGTTGGGGGCTAGCACCAACAATGAGCAGTTCTTC. The full variable domain, with the rest looked up from reference TRBV19 and TRBJ2-1, is DGGITQSPKYLFRKEGQNVTLSCEQNLNHDAMYWYRQDPGQGLRLIYYSQIVNDFQKGDIAEGYSVSREKKESFPLTVTSAQKNPTAFYLCASSLLGASTNNEQFFGPGTRLTVL.

In its sample, this clonotype was seen many times. The chain links TRBV6-1 to TRBJ1-2; D unresolved. The CDR3 totals 13 residues. Germline lookup yields CDR1 MNHNS and CDR2 SASEGT. V was pared by 3 bases and J by 8 bases, with 13 bases between. CDR3: CASSDTSWTGYTF. The CDR3 DNA reads TGTGCCAGCAGTGATACCTCTTGGACCGGCTACACCTTC.

The V and J genes are TRBV6-6 and TRBJ2-5, with TRBD1 matching 9 bases. Per the germline V gene, CDR1 is MNHNY and CDR2 is SVGAGI (reference sequence). J lost 4 bases, V lost 7 bases, and 10 bases had no gene match. The CDR3 totals 15 residues. The CDR3 sequence is CASKRTGVRGETQYF. The CDR3 nucleotides are TGTGCCAGCAAGAGGACAGGGGTAAGAGGAGAGACCCAGTACTTC.

This clonotype was counted many times. The chain joins TRBV28 to TRBJ1-5; the D gene is possibly TRBD1 (5 bases). CDR1 is MDHEN, CDR2 SYDVKM, per germline. Trimming shortened V by 5 bases and J by 1 base, and 15 bases separated the two germline ends. This CDR3 is 16 amino acids long. CDR3 in DNA: TGTGCCAGCAGTCCCGGGACGAGGGGAAGCAATCAGCCCCAGCATTTT. Its translation is CASSPGTRGSNQPQHF. The full variable domain, its missing parts supplied by reference TRBV28 and TRBJ1-5, is DVKVTQSSRYLVKRTGEKVFLECVQDMDHENMFWYRQDPGLGLRLIYFSYDVKMKEKGDIPEGYSVSREKKERFSLILESASTNQTSMYLCASSPGTRGSNQPQHFGDGTRLSIL.

At least ten counts were recorded for this clonotype. The V gene is TRBV11-2, the J gene TRBJ2-5, with TRBD2 matching over 11 bases. The CDR3 has 15 residues. Losses at the gene ends were 3 bases for V and 5 bases for J; bases not matched to a gene: 5. Germline assignment: CDR1 SGHAT and CDR2 FQNNGV. CDR3 bases: TGTGCCAGCAGCTTGGGGACTAGCGGTACGGAGACCCAGTACTTC. It is translated as CASSLGTSGTETQYF.

The chain is built from TRBV14 and TRBJ2-3; 9 nucleotides line up with TRBD2. The germline V gene encodes CDR1 SGHDN and CDR2 FVKESK. V dropped 3 bases and J dropped 6; count of bases not matched to a gene: 10. This CDR3 contains 16 residues. The CDR3 DNA sequence: TGTGCCAGCAGCCAGGCGCCGGGACTAGCTGCGGATACGCAGTATTTT. Translated, it gives CASSQAPGLAADTQYF.